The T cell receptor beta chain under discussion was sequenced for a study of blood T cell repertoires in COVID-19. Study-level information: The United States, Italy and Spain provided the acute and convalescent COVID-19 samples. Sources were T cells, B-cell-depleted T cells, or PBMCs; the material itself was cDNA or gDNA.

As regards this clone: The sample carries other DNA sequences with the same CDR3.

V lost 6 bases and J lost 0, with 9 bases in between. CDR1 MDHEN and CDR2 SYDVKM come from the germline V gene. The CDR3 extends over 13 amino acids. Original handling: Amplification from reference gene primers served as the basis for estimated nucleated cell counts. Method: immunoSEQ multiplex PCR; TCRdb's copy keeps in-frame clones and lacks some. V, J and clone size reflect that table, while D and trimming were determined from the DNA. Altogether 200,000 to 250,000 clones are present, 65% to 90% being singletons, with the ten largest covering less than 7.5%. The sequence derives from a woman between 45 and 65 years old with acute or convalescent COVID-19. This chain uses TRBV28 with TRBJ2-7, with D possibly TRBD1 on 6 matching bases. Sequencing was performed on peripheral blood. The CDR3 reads CASSTGSSYEQYF. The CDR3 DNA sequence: TGTGCCAGCAGCACAGGGAGCTCCTACGAGCAGTACTTC.